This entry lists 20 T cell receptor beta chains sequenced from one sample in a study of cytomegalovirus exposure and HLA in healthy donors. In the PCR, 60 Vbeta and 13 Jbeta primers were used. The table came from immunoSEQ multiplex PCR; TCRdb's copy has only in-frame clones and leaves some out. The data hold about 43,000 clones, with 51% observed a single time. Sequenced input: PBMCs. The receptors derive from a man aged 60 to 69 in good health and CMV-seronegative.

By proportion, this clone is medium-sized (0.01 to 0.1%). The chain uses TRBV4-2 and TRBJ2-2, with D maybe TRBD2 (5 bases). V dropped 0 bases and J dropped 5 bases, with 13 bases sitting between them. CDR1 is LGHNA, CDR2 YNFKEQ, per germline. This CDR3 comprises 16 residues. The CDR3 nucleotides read TGTGCCAGCAGCCAAGAGTGGACGGAGGCTACCGGGGAGCTGTTTTTT. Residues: CASSQEWTEATGELFF.

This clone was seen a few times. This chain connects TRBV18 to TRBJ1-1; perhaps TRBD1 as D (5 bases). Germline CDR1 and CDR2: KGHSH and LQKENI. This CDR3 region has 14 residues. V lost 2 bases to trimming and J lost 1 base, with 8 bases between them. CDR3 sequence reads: CASSPGATNTEAFF. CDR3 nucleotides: TGTGCCAGCTCACCAGGGGCGACGAACACTGAAGCTTTCTTT.

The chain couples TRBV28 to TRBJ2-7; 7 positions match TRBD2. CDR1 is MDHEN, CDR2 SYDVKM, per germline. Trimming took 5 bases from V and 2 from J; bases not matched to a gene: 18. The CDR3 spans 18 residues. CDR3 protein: CASSGRDYQTTPPYEQYF. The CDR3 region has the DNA TGTGCCAGCAGTGGCCGGGACTACCAAACAACCCCCCCCTACGAGCAGTACTTC. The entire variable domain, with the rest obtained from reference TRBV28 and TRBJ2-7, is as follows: DVKVTQSSRYLVKRTGEKVFLECVQDMDHENMFWYRQDPGLGLRLIYFSYDVKMKEKGDIPEGYSVSREKKERFSLILESASTNQTSMYLCASSGRDYQTTPPYEQYFGPGTRLTVT.

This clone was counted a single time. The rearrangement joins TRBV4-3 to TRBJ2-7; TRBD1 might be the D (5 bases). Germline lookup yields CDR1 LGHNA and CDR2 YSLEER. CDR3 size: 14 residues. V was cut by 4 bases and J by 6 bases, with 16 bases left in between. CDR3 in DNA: TGCGCCAGCAGCCCCACTTCCACAGGTCGCGAGCAGTACTTC. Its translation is CASSPTSTGREQYF.

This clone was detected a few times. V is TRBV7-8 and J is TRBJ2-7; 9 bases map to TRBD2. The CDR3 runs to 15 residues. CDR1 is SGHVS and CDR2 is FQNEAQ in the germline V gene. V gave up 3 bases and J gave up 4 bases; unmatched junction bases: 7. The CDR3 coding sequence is TGTGCCAGCAGCTTCCACACTAGCGGGCAATACGAGCAGTACTTC. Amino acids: CASSFHTSGQYEQYF.

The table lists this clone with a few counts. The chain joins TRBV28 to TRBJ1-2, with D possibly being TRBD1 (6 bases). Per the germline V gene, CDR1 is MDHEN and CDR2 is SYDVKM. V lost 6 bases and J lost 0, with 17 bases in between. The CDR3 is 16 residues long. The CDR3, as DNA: TGTGCCAGCAGGACTCCCGACAGGAGAGCTAACTATGGCTACACCTTC. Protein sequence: CASRTPDRRANYGYTF.

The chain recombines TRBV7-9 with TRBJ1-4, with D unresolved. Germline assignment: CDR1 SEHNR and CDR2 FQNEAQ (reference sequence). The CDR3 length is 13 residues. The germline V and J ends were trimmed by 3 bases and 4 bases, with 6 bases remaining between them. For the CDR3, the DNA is TGTGCCAGCAGCTTCGGCGGTAATGAAAAACTGTTTTTT. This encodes CASSFGGNEKLFF.

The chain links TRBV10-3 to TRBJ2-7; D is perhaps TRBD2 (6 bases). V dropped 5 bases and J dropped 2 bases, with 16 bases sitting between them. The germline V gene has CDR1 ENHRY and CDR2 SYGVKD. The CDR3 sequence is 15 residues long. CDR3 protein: CAISSAGQMAYEQYF. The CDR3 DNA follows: TGTGCCATCAGTAGCGCGGGGCAGATGGCCTACGAGCAGTACTTC.

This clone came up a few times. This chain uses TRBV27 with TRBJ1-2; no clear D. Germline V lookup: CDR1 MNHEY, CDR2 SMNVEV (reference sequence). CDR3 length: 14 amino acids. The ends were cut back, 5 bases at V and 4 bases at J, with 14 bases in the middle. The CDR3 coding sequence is TGTGCCAGCAGTCCAGGTGGCCTGACCTATGGCTACACCTTC. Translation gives CASSPGGLTYGYTF.

The CDR3 DNA sequence: TGTGCCAGCAGCTCCAGGGACCAGGGACTATACAATGAGCAGTTCTTC. This codes for CASSSRDQGLYNEQFF. The chain links TRBV9 to TRBJ2-1; 7 bases agree with TRBD2. The ends lost 4 bases at V and 4 bases at J; junction bases unmatched: 11. In germline, CDR1 is SGDLS, CDR2 YYNGEE. This CDR3 is built from 16 residues. The complete variable domain, with remaining parts taken from reference TRBV9 and TRBJ2-1, reads DSGVTQTPKHLITATGQRVTLRCSPRSGDLSVYWYQQSLDQGLQFLIQYYNGEERAKGNILERFSAQQFPDLHSELNLSSLELGDSALYFCASSSRDQGLYNEQFFGPGTRLTVL.

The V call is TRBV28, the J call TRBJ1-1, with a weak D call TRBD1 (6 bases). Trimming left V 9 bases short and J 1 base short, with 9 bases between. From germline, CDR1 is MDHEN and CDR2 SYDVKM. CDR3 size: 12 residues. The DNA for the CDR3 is TGTGCCAGTGGGGGCAGGAACACTGAAGCTTTCTTT. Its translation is CASGGRNTEAFF.

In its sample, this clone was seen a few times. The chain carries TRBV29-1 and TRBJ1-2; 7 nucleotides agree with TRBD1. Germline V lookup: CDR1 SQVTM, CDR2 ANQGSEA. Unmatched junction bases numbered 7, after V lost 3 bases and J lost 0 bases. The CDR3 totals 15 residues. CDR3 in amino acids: CSVEAYRGTNYGYTF. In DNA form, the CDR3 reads TGCAGCGTTGAGGCCTACAGGGGCACTAACTATGGCTACACCTTC.

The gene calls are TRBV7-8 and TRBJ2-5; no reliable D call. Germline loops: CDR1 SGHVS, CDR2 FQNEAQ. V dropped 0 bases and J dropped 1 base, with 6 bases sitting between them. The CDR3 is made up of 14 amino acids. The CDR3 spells CASSLAGLQETQYF. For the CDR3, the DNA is TGTGCCAGCAGCTTAGCGGGCCTCCAAGAGACCCAGTACTTC.

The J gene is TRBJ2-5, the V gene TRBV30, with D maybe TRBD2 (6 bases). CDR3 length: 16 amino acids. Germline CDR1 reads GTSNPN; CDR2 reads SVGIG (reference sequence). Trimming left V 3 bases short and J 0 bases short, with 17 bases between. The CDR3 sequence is CAWRPPGSRYQETQYF. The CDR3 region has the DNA TGTGCCTGGAGACCCCCCGGGAGCCGATACCAAGAGACCCAGTACTTC.

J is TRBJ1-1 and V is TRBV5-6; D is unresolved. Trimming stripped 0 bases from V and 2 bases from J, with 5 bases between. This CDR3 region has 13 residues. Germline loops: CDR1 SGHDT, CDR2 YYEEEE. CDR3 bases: TGTGCCAGCAGCTTGGTCCCAAACACTGAAGCTTTCTTT. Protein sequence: CASSLVPNTEAFF.

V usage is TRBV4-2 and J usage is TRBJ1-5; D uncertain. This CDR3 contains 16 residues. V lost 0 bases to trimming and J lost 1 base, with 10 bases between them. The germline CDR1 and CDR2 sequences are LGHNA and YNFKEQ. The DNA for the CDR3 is TGTGCCAGCAGCCAAGAAACGGCGGCGAGCAATCAGCCCCAGCATTTT. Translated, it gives CASSQETAASNQPQHF.

The CDR3 sequence: CASRGGGKLFF. The CDR3 DNA reads as TGTGCCAGCAGGGGTGGCGGAAAACTGTTTTTT. The chain carries TRBV7-2 and TRBJ1-4; no definite D call. V was trimmed by 6 bases and J by 10 bases, leaving 9 bases between them. CDR3 length: 11 amino acids. Germline CDR1 SGHTA, CDR2 FQGNSA.

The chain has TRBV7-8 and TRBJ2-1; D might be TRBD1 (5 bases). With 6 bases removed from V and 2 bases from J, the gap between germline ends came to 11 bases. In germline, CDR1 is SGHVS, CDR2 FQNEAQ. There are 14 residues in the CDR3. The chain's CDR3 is CASRFTGPYNEQFF. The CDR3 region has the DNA TGTGCCAGCAGATTTACAGGCCCCTACAATGAGCAGTTCTTC.

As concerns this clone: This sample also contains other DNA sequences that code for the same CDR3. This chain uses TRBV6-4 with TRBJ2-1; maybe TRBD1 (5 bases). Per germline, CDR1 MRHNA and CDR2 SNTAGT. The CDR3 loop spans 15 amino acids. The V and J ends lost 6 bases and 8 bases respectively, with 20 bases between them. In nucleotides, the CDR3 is TGTGCCAGCAGCGAAGAAGCAGGGCACAATTATGAGCAGTTCTTC. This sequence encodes CASSEEAGHNYEQFF.

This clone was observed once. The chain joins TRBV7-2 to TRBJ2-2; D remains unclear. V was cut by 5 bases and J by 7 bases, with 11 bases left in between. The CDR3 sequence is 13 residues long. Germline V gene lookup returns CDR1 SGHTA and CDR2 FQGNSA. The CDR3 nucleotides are TGTGCCAGCAGCCCCCTCCCAGACGGGGAGCTGTTTTTT. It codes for CASSPLPDGELFF.